The T cell receptor beta chain under discussion was sequenced for a study of control samples from healthy donors and cancer patients. Germline assignment: CDR1 GTSNPN and CDR2 SVGIG (reference sequence). The CDR3 totals 15 residues. With 6 bases clipped from V and 0 bases from J, the junction kept 9 bases outside the gene matches. The assay was immunoSEQ multiplex PCR, and TCRdb's table has in-frame clones only and misses some. The sample consists of around 79,000 clones, 90% to 95% of them appearing once. The sequenced sample consisted of PBMCs. The sequence derives from a woman between 35 and 50 years old with lung cancer. The V and J genes are TRBV30 and TRBJ2-3; 7 positions match TRBD2. Here the CDR3 DNA reads TGTGCCTGTACACCCCCTAGCGGAAGCACAGATACGCAGTATTTT. The encoded protein is CACTPPSGSTDTQYF.